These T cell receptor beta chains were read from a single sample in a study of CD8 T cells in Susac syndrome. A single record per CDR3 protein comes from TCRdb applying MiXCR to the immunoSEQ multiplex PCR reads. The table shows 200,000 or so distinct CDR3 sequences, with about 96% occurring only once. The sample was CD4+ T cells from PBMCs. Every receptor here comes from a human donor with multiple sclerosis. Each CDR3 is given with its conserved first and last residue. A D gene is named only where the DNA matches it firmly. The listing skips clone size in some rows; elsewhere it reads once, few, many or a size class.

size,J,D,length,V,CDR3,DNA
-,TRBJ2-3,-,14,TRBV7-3,CASSSHLPTDTQYF,TGTGCCAGCAGCTCTCACCTCCCCACAGATACGCAGTATTTT
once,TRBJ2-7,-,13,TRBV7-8,CASSLAIPYEQYF,TGTGCCAGCAGCTTAGCTATTCCCTACGAGCAGTACTTC
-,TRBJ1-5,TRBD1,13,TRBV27,CASSWDRNQPQHF,TGTGCCAGCAGTTGGGACAGGAATCAGCCCCAGCATTTT
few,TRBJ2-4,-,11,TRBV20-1,CSARVQNIQYF,TGCAGTGCTAGGGTCCAAAACATTCAGTACTTC
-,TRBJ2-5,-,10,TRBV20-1,CSADKETQYF,TGCAGTGCAGATAAAGAGACCCAGTACTTC
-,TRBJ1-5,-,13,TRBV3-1,CASSQQSNQPQHF,TGTGCCAGCAGCCAACAGAGCAATCAGCCCCAGCATTTT
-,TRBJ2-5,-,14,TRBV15,CATSKTGSEETQYF,TGTGCCACCAGCAAGACAGGCTCAGAGGAGACCCAGTACTTC
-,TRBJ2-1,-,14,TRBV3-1,CASSQALPSLKQFF,TGTGCCAGCAGCCAAGCCCTACCTTCCCTGAAGCAGTTCTTC
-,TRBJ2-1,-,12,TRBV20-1,CSARVRGWEQFF,TGCAGTGCTAGAGTCAGGGGCTGGGAGCAGTTCTTC
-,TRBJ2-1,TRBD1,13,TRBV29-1,CSVEERTGLEQFF,TGCAGCGTTGAAGAAAGGACAGGACTTGAGCAGTTCTTC
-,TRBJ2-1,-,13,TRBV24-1,CATSDFMGDEQFF,TGTGCCACCAGTGATTTTATGGGGGATGAGCAGTTCTTC
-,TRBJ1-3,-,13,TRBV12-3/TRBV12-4,CASRPGPGNTIYF,TGTGCCAGCAGACCGGGGCCTGGAAACACCATATATTTT
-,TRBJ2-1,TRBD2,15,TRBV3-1,CASSQASGGHNEQFF,TGTGCCAGCAGCCAGGCTAGCGGGGGGCACAATGAGCAGTTCTTC
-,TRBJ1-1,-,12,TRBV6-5,CASKSPNTEAFF,TGTGCCAGTAAATCCCCGAACACTGAAGCTTTCTTT
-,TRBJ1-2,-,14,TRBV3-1,CASSQATQDRGYTF,TGTGCCAGCAGCCAAGCTACCCAGGATCGAGGCTACACCTTC
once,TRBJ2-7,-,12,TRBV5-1,CASRLGSYEQYF,TGCGCCAGCCGACTCGGGTCCTACGAGCAGTACTTC
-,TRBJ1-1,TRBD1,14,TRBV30,CAQEGALRYTEAFF,TGTGCCCAGGAGGGGGCCCTGCGCTACACTGAAGCTTTCTTT
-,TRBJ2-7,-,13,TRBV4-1,CASSQGHEDEQYF,TGCGCCAGCAGCCAAGGGCACGAGGACGAGCAGTACTTC
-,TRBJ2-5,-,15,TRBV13,CASSLRSSFQETQYF,TGTGCCAGCAGCTTACGGAGCAGCTTCCAAGAGACCCAGTACTTC
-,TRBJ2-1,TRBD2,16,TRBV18,CASSPASGGAYNEQFF,TGTGCCAGCTCACCGGCGAGCGGGGGAGCTTACAATGAGCAGTTCTTC
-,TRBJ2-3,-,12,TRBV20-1,CSARALGDTQYF,TGCAGTGCTAGGGCCCTCGGGGATACGCAGTATTTT
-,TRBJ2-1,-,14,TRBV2,CASSVGLAYNEQFF,TGTGCCAGCAGTGTCGGGCTAGCCTACAATGAGCAGTTCTTC
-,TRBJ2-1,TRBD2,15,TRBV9,CASSLGRATGNEQFF,TGTGCCAGCAGCCTGGGGAGGGCCACGGGGAATGAGCAGTTCTTC
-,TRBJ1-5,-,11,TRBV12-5,CASGLREPQHF,TGTGCTAGTGGTTTGAGAGAGCCCCAGCATTTT
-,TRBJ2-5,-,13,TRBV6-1,CASSEVALETQYF,TGTGCCAGCAGTGAAGTGGCACTAGAGACCCAGTACTTC
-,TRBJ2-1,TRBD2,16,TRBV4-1,CASSQNLAGKEWEQFF,TGCGCCAGCAGCCAAAACCTAGCGGGGAAGGAGTGGGAGCAGTTCTTC
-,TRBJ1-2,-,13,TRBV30,CAFTGTLRDGYTF,TGTGCCTTTACAGGGACGTTAAGGGATGGCTACACCTTC
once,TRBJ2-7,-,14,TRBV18,CASSLNPENYEQYF,TGTGCCAGCTCACTCAATCCGGAGAATTACGAGCAGTACTTC
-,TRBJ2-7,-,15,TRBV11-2,CASSLERQGIYEQYF,TGTGCCAGCAGCTTAGAGAGGCAGGGGATCTACGAGCAGTACTTC
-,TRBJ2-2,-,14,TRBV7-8,CASRIQGDAGELFF,TGTGCCAGCAGGATACAGGGCGACGCCGGGGAGCTGTTTTTT
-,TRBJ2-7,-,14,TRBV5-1,CASSLEGITYEQYF,TGCGCCAGCAGCTTGGAAGGTATCACCTACGAGCAGTACTTC
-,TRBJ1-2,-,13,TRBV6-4,CASSDGRNYGYTF,TGTGCCAGCAGTGACGGCCGTAACTATGGCTACACCTTC
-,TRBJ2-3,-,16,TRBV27,CASSLNYRALTDTQYF,TGTGCCAGCAGTTTAAACTACAGGGCACTCACAGATACGCAGTATTTT
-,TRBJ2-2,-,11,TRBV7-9,CASASIGELFF,TGTGCCAGCGCTAGTATTGGGGAGCTGTTTTTT
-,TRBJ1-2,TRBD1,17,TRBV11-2,CASSAFGQGRPLYGYTF,TGTGCCAGCAGCGCGTTCGGACAGGGGCGCCCCCTCTATGGCTACACCTTC